The 25 T cell receptor beta chains reported below all come from one sample, sequenced in a study of cytomegalovirus exposure and HLA in healthy donors. Sequencing was performed with immunoSEQ multiplex PCR; in TCRdb, only in-frame clones are kept and a portion is missing. The repertoire has 90,000 to 150,000 clones, approximately 85% of them found once; the top ten carry approximately 4.9%. Specimen: PBMCs. The receptor set was obtained from a man between 18 and 29 years old in good health and CMV-seronegative.

The genes are TRBV6-1 and TRBJ1-4; a possible D gene is TRBD1 (5 bases). Germline V gene lookup returns CDR1 MNHNS and CDR2 SASEGT. The V end lost 3 bases, the J end lost 3 bases, and 20 bases lay between the germline ends. This CDR3 region has 18 residues. The DNA of the CDR3 is TGTGCCAGCAGTGAGGTGCTACGGGGCCCGGGGGCTAATGAAAAACTGTTTTTT. The encoded protein is CASSEVLRGPGANEKLFF.

This chain links TRBV19 with TRBJ2-7; 7 nucleotides agree with TRBD2. The CDR3 spans 15 residues. The trim removed 3 bases at V and 1 base at J, leaving 6 bases unmatched. Germline CDR1 reads LNHDA; CDR2 reads SQIVND (reference sequence). For the CDR3, the DNA is TGTGCCAGTAGTATGAAGGCGGGGGAGTCCTACGAGCAGTACTTC. It specifies CASSMKAGESYEQYF.

Comment on this clone: The sample contains more than one DNA sequence encoding this CDR3. The chain uses TRBV2 and TRBJ1-2; D might be TRBD1 (5 bases). Germline loops: CDR1 SNHLY, CDR2 FYNNEI. The CDR3 is made up of 13 amino acids. The germline V and J ends were trimmed by 8 bases and 2 bases, with 12 bases remaining between them. The CDR3 loop reads CASLTGRNYGYTF. In DNA, the CDR3 is TGTGCCAGCCTTACAGGACGAAACTATGGCTACACCTTC.

The genes are TRBV4-2 and TRBJ1-4, with 9 bases that match TRBD1. Germline V lookup: CDR1 LGHNA, CDR2 YNFKEQ. This CDR3 region has 16 residues. The trim removed 1 base at V and 7 bases at J, leaving 7 bases unmatched. CDR3 amino acids: CASSQGAGTGSEKLFF. Here the CDR3 DNA reads TGTGCCAGCAGCCAAGGCGCCGGGACAGGGTCTGAAAAACTGTTTTTT.

The chain links TRBV6-7 to TRBJ2-5, with D unresolved. TRBV6-7 is annotated as an ORF whose role is uncertain. The CDR3 contains 11 residues. V was clipped by 2 bases and J by 7 bases, with 5 bases between them. The CDR3 coding sequence is TGTGCCAGCAGTTACGTTCGGACCCAGTACTTC. Encoded protein: CASSYVRTQYF.

V gene TRBV6-6 combines with J gene TRBJ1-6; 9 bases map to TRBD1. This CDR3 spans 15 amino acids. Germline assignment: CDR1 MNHNY and CDR2 SVGAGI (reference sequence). The V gene end was trimmed by 7 bases and the J gene end by 3 bases; junction bases not matched to a gene: 4. The CDR3 DNA reads TGTGCCAGCAAACAGGGGGCTCACTATAATTCACCCCTCCACTTT. Translation gives CASKQGAHYNSPLHF.

This chain links TRBV29-1 with TRBJ1-1; the D is unclear. CDR1 is SQVTM and CDR2 is ANQGSEA in the germline V gene. The germline V and J ends were trimmed by 4 bases and 5 bases, with 14 bases remaining between them. The CDR3 runs 13 residues. CDR3 DNA: TGCAGCGTTGCGGTCCGTACCGATACTGAAGCTTTCTTT. This codes for CSVAVRTDTEAFF. Using reference TRBV29-1 and TRBJ1-1 for the parts outside the CDR3, the full variable domain is SAVISQKPSRDICQRGTSLTIQCQVDSQVTMMFWYRQQPGQSLTLIATANQGSEATYESGFVIDKFPISRPNLTFSTLTVSNMSPEDSSIYLCSVAVRTDTEAFFGQGTRLTVV.

This chain joins TRBV27 and TRBJ1-5; D not resolved. The CDR3 extends over 15 amino acids. The germline V and J ends were trimmed by 2 bases and 1 base, with 9 bases remaining between them. Germline CDR1 reads MNHEY; CDR2 reads SMNVEV (reference sequence). The CDR3 is CASSLKRSSNQPQHF. As DNA, the CDR3 is TGTGCCAGCAGTTTAAAGAGGTCGAGCAATCAGCCCCAGCATTTT.

The chain recombines TRBV2 with TRBJ1-1; no definite D call. Trimming took 1 base from V and 4 from J, leaving 7 bases between them. The germline gives CDR1 SNHLY, CDR2 FYNNEI. The CDR3 has 13 residues. CDR3 residues: CASSEGPGTEAFF. In nucleotides, the CDR3 is TGTGCCAGCAGTGAAGGGCCGGGCACTGAAGCTTTCTTT.

V usage is TRBV7-2 and J usage is TRBJ1-2; 7 bases align to TRBD1. The CDR3 totals 13 residues. CDR1 and CDR2 from the germline V gene are SGHTA and FQGNSA. Trimming at V came to 2 bases and at J to 8 bases, leaving 5 bases not matched to a gene. The CDR3 here is CASSLKQGRGYTF. CDR3 in DNA: TGTGCCAGCAGCTTAAAACAGGGGCGAGGCTACACCTTC.

The genes are TRBV6-1 and TRBJ1-4; D perhaps matches TRBD1 (6 bases). The germline V gene encodes CDR1 MNHNS and CDR2 SASEGT. V was shortened by 5 bases and J by 1 base, with 8 bases between the two germline ends. CDR3 size: 14 residues. CDR3: CASSQGRTNEKLFF. As DNA, the CDR3 is TGTGCCAGCAGTCAGGGGAGAACTAATGAAAAACTGTTTTTT.

This clone was observed a single time. The rearrangement uses TRBV10-2 and TRBJ2-3; tentative D call: TRBD2 (6 bases). V lost 7 bases and J lost 4, with 15 bases in between. Germline CDR1 and CDR2: WSHSY and SAAADI. There are 14 residues in the CDR3. CDR3 residues: CASTSSGPSDTQYF. CDR3 nucleotide sequence: TGCGCCAGCACTAGTAGCGGCCCTTCAGATACGCAGTATTTT.

This CDR3 is CAWSFGPAYSGNTIYF. As DNA, the CDR3 is TGTGCCTGGAGTTTTGGGCCAGCCTACTCTGGAAACACCATATATTTT. This chain joins TRBV30 and TRBJ1-3; D remains unclear. Per germline, CDR1 GTSNPN and CDR2 SVGIG (reference sequence). The CDR3 runs to 16 residues. Trimming took off 2 bases at V and 0 bases at J, with 14 bases between the two ends.

The chain recombines TRBV6-5 with TRBJ2-3, with TRBD1 matching over 8 bases. Trimming at V came to 6 bases and at J to 5 bases, leaving 10 bases not matched to a gene. This CDR3 region has 15 residues. The germline V gene has CDR1 MNHEY and CDR2 SVGAGI. In DNA form, the CDR3 reads TGTGCCAGCAGAAGGGACAGGTTATGGGTAGATACGCAGTATTTT. This sequence encodes CASRRDRLWVDTQYF.

The V and J genes are TRBV9 and TRBJ2-7; 16 nucleotides agree with TRBD2. Germline lookup yields CDR1 SGDLS and CDR2 YYNGEE. Germline trimming cut 4 bases from V and 1 base from J; bases unmatched to any gene: 5. The CDR3 is 17 residues long. The CDR3 loop is CASSPGTSGGVSYEQYF. The CDR3 bases are TGTGCCAGCAGCCCCGGGACTAGCGGGGGGGTTTCCTACGAGCAGTACTTC.

The rearrangement links TRBV28 to TRBJ2-2; TRBD2 matches at 8 bases. Unmatched junction bases numbered 15, after V lost 3 bases and J lost 6 bases. CDR1 and CDR2 (germline): MDHEN, SYDVKM. This CDR3 spans 18 amino acids. The CDR3 sequence is CASSFRHITSGSPGELFF. The CDR3 nucleotides are TGTGCCAGCAGTTTTAGGCATATCACGAGCGGGAGTCCCGGGGAGCTGTTTTTT.

The J gene is TRBJ1-2, the V gene TRBV18; 8 bases match TRBD1. The CDR3 is 14 amino acids. Germline V CDR1 and CDR2: KGHSH, LQKENI. Trimming at V came to 6 bases and at J to 4 bases, leaving 7 bases not matched to a gene. The CDR3 region is CASSPDRVRYGYTF. For the CDR3, the DNA is TGTGCCAGCTCGCCGGACAGGGTCCGCTATGGCTACACCTTC.

The chain has TRBV28 and TRBJ2-3, with 12 bases aligning to TRBD2. Trimming removed 2 bases from V and 4 bases from J; junction bases left unmatched: 16. Germline V CDR1 and CDR2: MDHEN, SYDVKM. This CDR3 has 20 amino acids. CDR3 loop: CASSLPSFHSSGRAPDTQYF. CDR3 sequence (DNA): TGTGCCAGCAGTTTACCCTCCTTTCACTCTAGCGGGAGGGCCCCAGATACGCAGTATTTT.

The gene calls are TRBV5-1 and TRBJ1-3; no clear D. V lost 0 bases to trimming and J lost 1 base, with 11 bases between them. Per the germline V gene, CDR1 is SGHRS and CDR2 is YFSETQ. This CDR3 contains 16 residues. The DNA for the CDR3 is TGCGCCAGCAGCTTGGAAGCATCGGGGTCTGGAAACACCATATATTTT. As protein: CASSLEASGSGNTIYF. Filled out from reference TRBV5-1 and TRBJ1-3, the complete variable domain reads KAGVTQTPRYLIKTRGQQVTLSCSPISGHRSVSWYQQTPGQGLQFLFEYFSETQRNKGNFPGRFSGRQFSNSRSEMNVSTLELGDSALYLCASSLEASGSGNTIYFGEGSWLTVV.

The rearrangement uses TRBV6-5 and TRBJ1-1; D gene unclear. V was shortened by 5 bases and J by 2 bases, with 12 bases between the two germline ends. The CDR3 consists of 14 residues. Germline values: CDR1 MNHEY, CDR2 SVGAGI. The CDR3 DNA sequence: TGTGCCAGCAGTGAGACCACAGCCAACACTGAAGCTTTCTTT. This translates into CASSETTANTEAFF.

The V and J genes are TRBV7-2 and TRBJ2-1; possible D gene TRBD2, 5 bases. Per germline, CDR1 SGHTA and CDR2 FQGNSA. The CDR3 is 14 amino acids. Trimming stripped 5 bases from V and 4 bases from J, with 12 bases between. CDR3 DNA sequence: TGTGCCAGCAGCCCCGAGGGTTGGTACAATGAGCAGTTCTTC. This encodes CASSPEGWYNEQFF. Variable domain in full (rest from reference TRBV7-2 and TRBJ2-1): GAGVSQSPSNKVTEKGKDVELRCDPISGHTALYWYRQSLGQGLEFLIYFQGNSAPDKSGLPSDRFSAERTGGSVSTLTIQRTQQEDSAVYLCASSPEGWYNEQFFGPGTRLTVL.

The chain is built from TRBV10-1 and TRBJ1-3, with D possibly TRBD1 on 6 matching bases. V lost 6 bases and J 0 bases, leaving 15 bases between the germline ends. This CDR3 is built from 16 residues. The germline CDR1 and CDR2 sequences are WNHNN and SYGVQD (reference sequence). The CDR3 DNA reads as TGCGCCAGCAGGAAAGGACAGATACTCTCTGGAAACACCATATATTTT. It specifies CASRKGQILSGNTIYF.

The chain employs TRBV11-2 and TRBJ2-7; 9 nucleotides match TRBD2. CDR3 length equals 16 residues. V shed 5 bases and J 1 base; nucleotides not matched to a gene: 9. The germline V gene has CDR1 SGHAT and CDR2 FQNNGV. The CDR3 DNA reads TGTGCCAGCAGCCTTCGGGGTAGCGGGAGTTCCTACGAGCAGTACTTC. It yields the protein CASSLRGSGSSYEQYF.

The J gene is TRBJ2-3, the V gene TRBV30; D perhaps matches TRBD2 (6 bases). Germline CDR1 GTSNPN, CDR2 SVGIG (reference sequence). Trimming cost V 2 bases and J 4 bases, with 13 bases left between them. The CDR3 is 14 amino acids. CDR3 nucleotides: TGTGCCTGGAGTCCCGGGGCGGGATCAGATACGCAGTATTTT. Protein sequence: CAWSPGAGSDTQYF.

This clone was seen only a few times. V and J are TRBV16 and TRBJ2-7; TRBD1 agrees at 8 bases. With 1 base clipped from V and 5 bases from J, the junction kept 4 bases outside the gene matches. Germline assignment: CDR1 KGHSY and CDR2 FQNENV. CDR3 length: 14 amino acids. The CDR3, as DNA: TGTGCCAGCAGCCAATTTCAGGGGGCGGACGAGCAGTACTTC. Translating it yields CASSQFQGADEQYF.